What follows describes a single T cell receptor beta chain. Its antigen is still unknown. The CDR3 spans 13 residues. Germline assignment: CDR1 SGDLS and CDR2 YYNGEE. J was trimmed by 8 bases and V by 4 bases; bases with no gene match: 5. These data belong to a study of blood T cells in healthy people across ages. Study findings and constraints: Estimates drawn from one million T cells were deemed to understate diversity. Researchers report that TCR beta diversity correlated strongly with naive T cell percentage.

A sample-barcoded 5' primer and a J-beta primer mix were used in a second PCR of roughly 7 to 12 cycles. TCRdb reanalysed the 5' RACE reads using MiXCR and keeps one entry per CDR3 protein. The table records about 1,800,000 distinct CDR3 sequences, 28% of them present only once. Input material: blood. The rearrangement joins TRBV9 to TRBJ1-4, with 7 positions matching TRBD1. This receptor was taken from a woman between 25 and 40 years old in good health. The CDR3, as DNA: TGTGCCAGCAGCTCGGGGACAGAAGAAAAACTGTTTTTT. It encodes CASSSGTEEKLFF.